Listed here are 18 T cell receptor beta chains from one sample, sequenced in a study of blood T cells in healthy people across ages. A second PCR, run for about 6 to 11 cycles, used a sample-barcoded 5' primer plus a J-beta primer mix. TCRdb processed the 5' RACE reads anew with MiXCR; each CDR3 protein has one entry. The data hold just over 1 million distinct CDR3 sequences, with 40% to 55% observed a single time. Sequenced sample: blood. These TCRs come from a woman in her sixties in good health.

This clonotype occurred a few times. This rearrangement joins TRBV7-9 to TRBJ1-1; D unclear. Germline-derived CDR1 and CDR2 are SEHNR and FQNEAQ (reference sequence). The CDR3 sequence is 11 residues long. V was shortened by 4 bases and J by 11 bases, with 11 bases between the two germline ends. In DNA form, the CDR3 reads TGTGCCAGCAGCTCCCCCATGGAGGCTTTCTTT. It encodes CASSSPMEAFF.

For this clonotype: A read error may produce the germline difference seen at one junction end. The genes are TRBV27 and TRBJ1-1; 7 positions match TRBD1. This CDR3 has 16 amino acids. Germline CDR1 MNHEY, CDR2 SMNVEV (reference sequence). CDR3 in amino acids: CASSPSTGEMNTEAFF. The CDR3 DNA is TGTGCCAGCAGTCCCTCCACAGGGGAGATGAATACTGAAGCTTTCTTT.

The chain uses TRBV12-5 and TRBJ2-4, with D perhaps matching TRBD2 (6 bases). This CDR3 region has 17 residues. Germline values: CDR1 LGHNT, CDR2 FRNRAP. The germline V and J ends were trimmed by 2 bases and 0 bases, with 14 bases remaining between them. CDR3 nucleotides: TGTGCTAGTGGTTTGAGGGACTCTGATATAGCCAAAAACATTCAGTACTTC. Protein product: CASGLRDSDIAKNIQYF.

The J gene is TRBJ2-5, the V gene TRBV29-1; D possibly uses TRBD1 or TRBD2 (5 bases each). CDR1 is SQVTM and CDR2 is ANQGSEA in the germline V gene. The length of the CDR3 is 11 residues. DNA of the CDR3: TGCAGTGGGACCGAGCAAGAGACCCAGTACTTC. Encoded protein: CSGTEQETQYF.

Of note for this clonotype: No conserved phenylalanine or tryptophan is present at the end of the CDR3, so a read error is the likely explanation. The CDR3 coding sequence is TGTGCCAGCAGGGTGACTAGCGGGACGGTCGGGGAGCTGTTTTAT. Amino acids: CASRVTSGTVGELFY. V and J are TRBV12-3 or TRBV12-4 and TRBJ2-2; 11 nucleotides line up with TRBD2. Trimming removed 6 bases from V and 7 bases from J; junction bases left unmatched: 7. This CDR3 is 15 amino acids long.

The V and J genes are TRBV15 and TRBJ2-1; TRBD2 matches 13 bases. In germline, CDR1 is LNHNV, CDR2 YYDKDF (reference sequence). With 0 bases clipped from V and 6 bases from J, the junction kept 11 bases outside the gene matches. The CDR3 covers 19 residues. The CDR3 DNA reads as TGTGCCACCAGCAGAGATGGTACTAGCGGGAGGGCCGGGGCCAATGAGCAGTTCTTC. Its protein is CATSRDGTSGRAGANEQFF.

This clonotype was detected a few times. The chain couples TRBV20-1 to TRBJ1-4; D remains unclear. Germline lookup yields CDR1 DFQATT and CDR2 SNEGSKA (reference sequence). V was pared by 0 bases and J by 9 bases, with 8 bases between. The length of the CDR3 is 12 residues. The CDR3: CSARDLGKKLFF. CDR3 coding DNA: TGCAGTGCTAGAGATCTTGGGAAAAAACTGTTTTTT.

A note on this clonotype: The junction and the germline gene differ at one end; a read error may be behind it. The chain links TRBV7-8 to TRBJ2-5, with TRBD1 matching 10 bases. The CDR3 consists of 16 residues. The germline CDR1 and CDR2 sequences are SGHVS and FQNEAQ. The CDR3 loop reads CASRKRGTGDQETRYF. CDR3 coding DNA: TGTGCCAGCAGAAAACGAGGGACAGGGGACCAAGAGACCCGGTACTTC.

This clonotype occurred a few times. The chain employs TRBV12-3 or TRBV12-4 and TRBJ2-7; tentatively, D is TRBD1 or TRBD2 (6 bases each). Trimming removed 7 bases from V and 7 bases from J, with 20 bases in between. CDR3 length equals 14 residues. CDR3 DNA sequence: TGTGCCAGCAATCTAGGGGGGCCTCGGGGAGAGCAGTACTTC. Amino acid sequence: CASNLGGPRGEQYF.

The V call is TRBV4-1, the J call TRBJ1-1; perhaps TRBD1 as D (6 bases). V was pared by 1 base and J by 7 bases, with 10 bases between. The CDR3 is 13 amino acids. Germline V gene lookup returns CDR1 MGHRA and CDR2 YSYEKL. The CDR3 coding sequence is TGCGCCAGCAGCCAAGGCCCAGGGGATGAAGCTTTCTTT. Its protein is CASSQGPGDEAFF.

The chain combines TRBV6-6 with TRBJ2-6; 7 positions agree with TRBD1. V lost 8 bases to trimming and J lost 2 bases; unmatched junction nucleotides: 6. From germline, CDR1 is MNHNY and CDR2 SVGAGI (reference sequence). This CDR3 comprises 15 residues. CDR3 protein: CASGTGATGANVLTF. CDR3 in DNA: TGTGCCAGCGGTACAGGGGCGACTGGGGCCAACGTCCTGACTTTC.

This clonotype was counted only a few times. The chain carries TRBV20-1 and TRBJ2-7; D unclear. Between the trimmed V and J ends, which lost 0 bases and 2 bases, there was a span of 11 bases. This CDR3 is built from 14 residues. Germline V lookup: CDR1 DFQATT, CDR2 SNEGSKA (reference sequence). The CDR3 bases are TGCAGTGCTAGAGATCGGCCTTCAGCCTACGAGCAGTACTTC. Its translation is CSARDRPSAYEQYF.

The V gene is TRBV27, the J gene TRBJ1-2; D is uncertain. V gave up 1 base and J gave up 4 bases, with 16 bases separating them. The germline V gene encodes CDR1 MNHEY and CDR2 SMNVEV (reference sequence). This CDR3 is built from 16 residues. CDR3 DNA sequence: TGTGCCAGCAGTTTATTGCCGAGAGGGAAGGTCTATGGCTACACCTTC. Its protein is CASSLLPRGKVYGYTF.

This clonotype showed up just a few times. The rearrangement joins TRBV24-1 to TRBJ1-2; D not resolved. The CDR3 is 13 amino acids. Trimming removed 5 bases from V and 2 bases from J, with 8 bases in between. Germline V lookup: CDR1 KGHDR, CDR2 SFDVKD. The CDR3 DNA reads TGTGCCACCAGTGTGGGAGACAACTATGGCTACACCTTC. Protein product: CATSVGDNYGYTF.

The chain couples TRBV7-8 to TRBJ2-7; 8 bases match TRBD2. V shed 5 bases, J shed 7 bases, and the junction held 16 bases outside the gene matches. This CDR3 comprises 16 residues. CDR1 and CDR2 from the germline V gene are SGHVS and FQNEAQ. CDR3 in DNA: TGTGCCAGCAGCCCGGCCAGGGTAGCGGGGACGGGAGAGCAGTACTTC. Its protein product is CASSPARVAGTGEQYF. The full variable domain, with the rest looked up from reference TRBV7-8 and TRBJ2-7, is GAGVSQSPRYKVAKRGQDVALRCDPISGHVSLFWYQQALGQGPEFLTYFQNEAQLDKSGLPSDRFFAERPEGSVSTLKIQRTQQEDSAVYLCASSPARVAGTGEQYFGPGTRLTVT.

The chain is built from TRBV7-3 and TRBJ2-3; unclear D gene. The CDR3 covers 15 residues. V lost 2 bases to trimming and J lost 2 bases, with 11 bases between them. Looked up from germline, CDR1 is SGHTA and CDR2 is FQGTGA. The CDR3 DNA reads TGTGCCAGCAGCTTACAGCCAGCCAACACAGATACGCAGTATTTT. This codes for CASSLQPANTDTQYF.

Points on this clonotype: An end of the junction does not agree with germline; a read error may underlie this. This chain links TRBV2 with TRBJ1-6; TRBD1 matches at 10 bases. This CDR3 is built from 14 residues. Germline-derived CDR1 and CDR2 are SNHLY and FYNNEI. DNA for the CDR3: TGCGCCAGCAGGCGGGACAGGGGTAATTCACCCCTCCACTTT. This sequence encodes CASRRDRGNSPLHF. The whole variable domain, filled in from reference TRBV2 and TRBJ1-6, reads EPEVTQTPSHQVTQMGQEVILRCVPISNHLYFYWYRQILGQKVEFLVSFYNNEISEKSEIFDDQFSVERPDGSNFTLKIRSTKLEDSAMYFCASRRDRGNSPLHFGNGTRLTVT.

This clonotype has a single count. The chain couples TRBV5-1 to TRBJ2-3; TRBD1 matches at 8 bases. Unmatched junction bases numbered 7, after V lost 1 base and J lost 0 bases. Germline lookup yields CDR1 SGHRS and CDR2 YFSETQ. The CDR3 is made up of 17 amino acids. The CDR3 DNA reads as TGCGCCAGCAGCTTGCCAATGGGACAGGATAGCACAGATACGCAGTATTTT. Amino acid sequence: CASSLPMGQDSTDTQYF.